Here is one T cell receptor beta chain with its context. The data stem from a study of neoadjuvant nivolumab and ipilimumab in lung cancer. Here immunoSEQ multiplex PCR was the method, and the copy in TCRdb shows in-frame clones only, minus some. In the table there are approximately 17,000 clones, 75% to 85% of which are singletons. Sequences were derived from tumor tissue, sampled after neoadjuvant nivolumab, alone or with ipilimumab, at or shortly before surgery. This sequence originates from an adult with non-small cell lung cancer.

The CDR3 is CASSLTASGGKNEQFF. DNA of the CDR3: TGCGCCAGCAGCTTGACGGCCAGCGGTGGCAAGAATGAGCAGTTCTTC. The chain links TRBV5-1 to TRBJ2-1, with D maybe TRBD2 (5 bases). This CDR3 is built from 16 residues. Trimming stripped 1 base from V and 7 bases from J, with 18 bases between. Per germline, CDR1 SGHRS and CDR2 YFSETQ. Filled out from reference TRBV5-1 and TRBJ2-1, the complete variable domain reads KAGVTQTPRYLIKTRGQQVTLSCSPISGHRSVSWYQQTPGQGLQFLFEYFSETQRNKGNFPGRFSGRQFSNSRSEMNVSTLELGDSALYLCASSLTASGGKNEQFFGPGTRLTVL.